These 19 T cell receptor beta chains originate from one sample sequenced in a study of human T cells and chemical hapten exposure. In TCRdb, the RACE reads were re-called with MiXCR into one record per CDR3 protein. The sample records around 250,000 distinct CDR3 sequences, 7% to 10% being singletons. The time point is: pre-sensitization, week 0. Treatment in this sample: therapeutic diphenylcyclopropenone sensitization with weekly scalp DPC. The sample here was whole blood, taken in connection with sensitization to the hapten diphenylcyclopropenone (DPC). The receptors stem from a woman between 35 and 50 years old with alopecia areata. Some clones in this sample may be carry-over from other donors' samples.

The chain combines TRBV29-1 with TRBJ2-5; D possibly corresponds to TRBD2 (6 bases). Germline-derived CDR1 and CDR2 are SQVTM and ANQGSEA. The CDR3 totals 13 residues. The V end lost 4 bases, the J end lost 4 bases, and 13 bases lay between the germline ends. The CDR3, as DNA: TGCAGCGTTGTCGGAATCGGGGGAGAGACCCAGTACTTC. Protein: CSVVGIGGETQYF.

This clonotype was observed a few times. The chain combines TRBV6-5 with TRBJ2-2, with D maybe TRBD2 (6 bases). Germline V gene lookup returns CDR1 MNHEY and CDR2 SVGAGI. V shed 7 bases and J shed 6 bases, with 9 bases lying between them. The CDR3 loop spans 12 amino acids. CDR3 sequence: CASTRESGELFF. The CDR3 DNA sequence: TGTGCCAGCACTCGGGAGTCCGGGGAGCTGTTTTTT.

The DNA of the CDR3 is TGCAGTGCTAGCTCGAGCGGGCCCACAGATACGCAGTATTTT. It specifies CSASSSGPTDTQYF. The chain links TRBV20-1 to TRBJ2-3, with D tentatively TRBD2 (6 bases). The CDR3 sequence is 14 residues long. CDR1 DFQATT and CDR2 SNEGSKA come from the germline V gene (reference sequence). Trimming removed 3 bases at V and 2 bases at J, with 12 bases between.

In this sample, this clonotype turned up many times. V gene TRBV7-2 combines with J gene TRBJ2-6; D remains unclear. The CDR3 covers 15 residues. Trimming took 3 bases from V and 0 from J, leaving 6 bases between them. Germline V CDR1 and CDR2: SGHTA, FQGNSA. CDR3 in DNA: TGTGCCAGCAGCTTCAGCCCCTCTGGGGCCAACGTCCTGACTTTC. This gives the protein CASSFSPSGANVLTF.

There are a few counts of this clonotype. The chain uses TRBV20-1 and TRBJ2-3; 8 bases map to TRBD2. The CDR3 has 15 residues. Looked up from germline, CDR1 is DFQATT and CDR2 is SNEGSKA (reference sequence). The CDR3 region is CSLSGTRGNTDTQYF. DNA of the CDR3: TGCAGCCTCTCCGGGACTAGGGGGAACACAGATACGCAGTATTTT.

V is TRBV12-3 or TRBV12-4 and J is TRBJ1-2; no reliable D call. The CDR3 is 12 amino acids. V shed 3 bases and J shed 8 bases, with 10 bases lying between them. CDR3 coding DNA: TGTGCCAGCAGTTTGGGCCCGTGGGGCTACACCTTC. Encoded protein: CASSLGPWGYTF.

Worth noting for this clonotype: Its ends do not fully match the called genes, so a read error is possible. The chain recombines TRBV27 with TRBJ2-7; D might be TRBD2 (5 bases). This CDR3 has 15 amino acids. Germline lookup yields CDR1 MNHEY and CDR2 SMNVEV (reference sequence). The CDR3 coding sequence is TGTACCAGCAGTGCACCACGGACTGGAGCCTACGAGCAGTACTTC. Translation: CTSSAPRTGAYEQYF.

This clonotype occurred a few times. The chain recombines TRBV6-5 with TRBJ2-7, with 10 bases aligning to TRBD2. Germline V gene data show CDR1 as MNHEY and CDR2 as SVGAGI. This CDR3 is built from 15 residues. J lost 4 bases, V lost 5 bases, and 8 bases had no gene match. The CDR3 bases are TGTGCCAGCAGTCGCCGACTAGCGGGTTATTACGAGCAGTACTTC. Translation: CASSRRLAGYYEQYF.

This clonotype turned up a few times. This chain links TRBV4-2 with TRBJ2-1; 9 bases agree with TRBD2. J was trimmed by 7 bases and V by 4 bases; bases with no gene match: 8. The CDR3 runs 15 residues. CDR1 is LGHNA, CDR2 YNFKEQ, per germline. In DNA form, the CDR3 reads TGTGCCAGCAGCCTTCGCTGGCTAGCGGGGAATGAGCAGTTCTTC. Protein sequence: CASSLRWLAGNEQFF.

The CDR3 DNA reads TGTGCCAGCAGCCCGGGACACCCGATCGAAGCTTTCTTT. Amino acid sequence: CASSPGHPIEAFF. This rearrangement joins TRBV11-2 to TRBJ1-1; D may be TRBD1 (6 bases). Germline loops: CDR1 SGHAT, CDR2 FQNNGV. The CDR3 has 13 residues. Trimming removed 5 bases at V and 8 bases at J, with 15 bases between.

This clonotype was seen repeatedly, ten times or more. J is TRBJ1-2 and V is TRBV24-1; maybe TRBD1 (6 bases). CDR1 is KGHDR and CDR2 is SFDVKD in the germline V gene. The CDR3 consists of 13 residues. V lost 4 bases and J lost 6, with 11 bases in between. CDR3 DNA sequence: TGTGCCACCAGTGACACGGACAGAGATGGCTACACCTTC. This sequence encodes CATSDTDRDGYTF.

Here the CDR3 reads CASSTRLAGFTDTQYF. The CDR3 bases are TGTGCCAGCAGCACCCGACTAGCAGGGTTCACAGATACGCAGTATTTT. This chain connects TRBV5-4 to TRBJ2-3; 7 bases are shared with TRBD2. This CDR3 spans 16 amino acids. CDR1 and CDR2 from the germline V gene are SGHNT and YYREEE (reference sequence). V gave up 4 bases and J gave up 2 bases; unmatched junction bases: 10.

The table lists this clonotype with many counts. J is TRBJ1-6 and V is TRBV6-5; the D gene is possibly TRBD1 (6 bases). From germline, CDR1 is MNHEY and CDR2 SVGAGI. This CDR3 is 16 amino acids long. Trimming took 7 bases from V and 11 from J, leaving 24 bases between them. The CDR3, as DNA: TGTGCCAGCACCCGAATCGGTGGGGCCTCAGGGGCACCCCTCCACTTT. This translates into CASTRIGGASGAPLHF.

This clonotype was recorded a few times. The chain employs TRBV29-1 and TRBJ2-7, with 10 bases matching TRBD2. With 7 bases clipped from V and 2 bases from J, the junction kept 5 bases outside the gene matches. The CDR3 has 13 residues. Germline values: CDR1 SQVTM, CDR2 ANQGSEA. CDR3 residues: CSARTSGTYEQYF. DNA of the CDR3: TGCAGCGCCCGGACTAGCGGAACCTACGAGCAGTACTTC.

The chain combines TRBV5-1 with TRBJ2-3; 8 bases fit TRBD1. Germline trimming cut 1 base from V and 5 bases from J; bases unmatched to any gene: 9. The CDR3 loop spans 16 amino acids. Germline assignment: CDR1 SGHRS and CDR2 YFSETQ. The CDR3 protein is CASSLQNRGFEDTQYF. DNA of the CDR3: TGCGCCAGCAGCTTGCAGAACAGGGGGTTTGAAGATACGCAGTATTTT.

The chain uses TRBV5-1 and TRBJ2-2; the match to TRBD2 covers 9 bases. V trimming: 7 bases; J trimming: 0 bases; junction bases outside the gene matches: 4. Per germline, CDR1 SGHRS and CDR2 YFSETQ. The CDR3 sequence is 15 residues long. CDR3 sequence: CASHAGGTNTGELFF. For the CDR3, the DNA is TGCGCCAGCCATGCGGGAGGGACGAACACCGGGGAGCTGTTTTTT.

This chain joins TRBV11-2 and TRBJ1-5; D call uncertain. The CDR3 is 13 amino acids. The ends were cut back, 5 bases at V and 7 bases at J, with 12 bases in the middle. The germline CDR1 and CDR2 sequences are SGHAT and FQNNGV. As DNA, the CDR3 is TGTGCCAGCAGCCAAGGACTGAGCCAGCCCCAGCATTTT. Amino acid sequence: CASSQGLSQPQHF.

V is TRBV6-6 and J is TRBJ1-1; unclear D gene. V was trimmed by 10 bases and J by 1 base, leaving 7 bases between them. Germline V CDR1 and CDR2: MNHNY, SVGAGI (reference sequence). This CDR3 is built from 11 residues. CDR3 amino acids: CATTANTEAFF. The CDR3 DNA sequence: TGTGCCACCACAGCGAACACTGAAGCTTTCTTT.

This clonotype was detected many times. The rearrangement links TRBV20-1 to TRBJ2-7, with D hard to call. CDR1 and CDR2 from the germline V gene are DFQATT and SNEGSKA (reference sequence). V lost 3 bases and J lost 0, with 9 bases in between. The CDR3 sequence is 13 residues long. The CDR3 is CSASPRISYEQYF. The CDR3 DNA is TGCAGTGCTAGCCCGCGGATCTCCTACGAGCAGTACTTC.